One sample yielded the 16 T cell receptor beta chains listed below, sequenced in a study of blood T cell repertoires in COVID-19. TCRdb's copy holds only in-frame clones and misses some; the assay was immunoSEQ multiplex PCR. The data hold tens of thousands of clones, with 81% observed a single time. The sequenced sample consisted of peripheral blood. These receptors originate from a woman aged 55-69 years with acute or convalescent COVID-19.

The CDR3, as DNA: TGTGCCAGCAGTGAATTCTACTGGCGGGATCGGGACACTGAAGCTTTCTTT. Translating it yields CASSEFYWRDRDTEAFF. The chain joins TRBV6-1 to TRBJ1-1; unclear D gene. Trimming took 2 bases from V and 3 from J, leaving 19 bases between them. CDR3 size: 17 residues. CDR1 and CDR2 (germline): MNHNS, SASEGT.

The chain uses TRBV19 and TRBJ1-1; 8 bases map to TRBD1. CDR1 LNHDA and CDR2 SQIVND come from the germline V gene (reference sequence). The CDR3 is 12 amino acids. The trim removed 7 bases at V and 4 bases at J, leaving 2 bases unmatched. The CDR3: CASNDRGTEAFF. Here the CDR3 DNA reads TGTGCCAGTAACGACAGGGGCACTGAAGCTTTCTTT. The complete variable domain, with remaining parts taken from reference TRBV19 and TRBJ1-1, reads DGGITQSPKYLFRKEGQNVTLSCEQNLNHDAMYWYRQDPGQGLRLIYYSQIVNDFQKGDIAEGYSVSREKKESFPLTVTSAQKNPTAFYLCASNDRGTEAFFGQGTRLTVV.

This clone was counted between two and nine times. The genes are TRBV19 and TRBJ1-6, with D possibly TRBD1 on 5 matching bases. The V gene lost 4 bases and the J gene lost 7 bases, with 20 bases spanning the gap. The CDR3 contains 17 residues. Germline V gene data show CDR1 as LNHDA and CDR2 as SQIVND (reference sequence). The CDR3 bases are TGTGCCAGTAGTACGCGAGGAGGGAGAGGGGCCAATTCACCCCTCCACTTT. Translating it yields CASSTRGGRGANSPLHF.

DNA of the CDR3: TGTGCCAGCAGTGAAGCTCCGGGACAGGGGACCACCGAGCAGTACTTC. This codes for CASSEAPGQGTTEQYF. The chain links TRBV2 to TRBJ2-7; TRBD1 aligns across 10 bases. Germline V gives CDR1 SNHLY, CDR2 FYNNEI. With V trimmed by 0 bases and J by 6 bases, 8 bases remained unmatched. This CDR3 spans 16 amino acids. Combining the CDR3 with reference TRBV2 and TRBJ2-7 gives the whole variable domain EPEVTQTPSHQVTQMGQEVILRCVPISNHLYFYWYRQILGQKVEFLVSFYNNEISEKSEIFDDQFSVERPDGSNFTLKIRSTKLEDSAMYFCASSEAPGQGTTEQYFGPGTRLTVT.

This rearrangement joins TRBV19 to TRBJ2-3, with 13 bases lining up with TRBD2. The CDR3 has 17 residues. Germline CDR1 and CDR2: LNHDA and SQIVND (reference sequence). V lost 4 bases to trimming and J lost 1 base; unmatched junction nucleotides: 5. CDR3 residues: CASSTIGLAGGTDTQYF. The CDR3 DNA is TGTGCCAGTAGTACCATCGGACTAGCGGGGGGCACAGATACGCAGTATTTT.

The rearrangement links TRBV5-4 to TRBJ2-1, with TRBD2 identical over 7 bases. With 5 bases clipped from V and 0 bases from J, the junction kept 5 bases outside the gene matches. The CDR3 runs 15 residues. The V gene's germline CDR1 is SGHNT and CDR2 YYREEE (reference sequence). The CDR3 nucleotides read TGTGCCAGCAGTCACGGCGGGGGCTCCTACAATGAGCAGTTCTTC. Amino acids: CASSHGGGSYNEQFF.

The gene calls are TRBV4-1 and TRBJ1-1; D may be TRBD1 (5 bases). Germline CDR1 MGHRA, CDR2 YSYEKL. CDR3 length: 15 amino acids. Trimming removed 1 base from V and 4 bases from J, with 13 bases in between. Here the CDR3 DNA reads TGCGCCAGCAGCCAAGGTTTGGGGGGTGGCACTGAAGCTTTCTTT. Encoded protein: CASSQGLGGGTEAFF.

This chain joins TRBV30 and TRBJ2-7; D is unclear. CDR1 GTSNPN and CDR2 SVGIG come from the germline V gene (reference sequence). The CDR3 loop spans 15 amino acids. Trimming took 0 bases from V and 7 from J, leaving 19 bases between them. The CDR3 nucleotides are TGTGCCTGGAGTGTAATCGGTGGTTTGTTTTGGGAGCAGTACTTC. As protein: CAWSVIGGLFWEQYF.

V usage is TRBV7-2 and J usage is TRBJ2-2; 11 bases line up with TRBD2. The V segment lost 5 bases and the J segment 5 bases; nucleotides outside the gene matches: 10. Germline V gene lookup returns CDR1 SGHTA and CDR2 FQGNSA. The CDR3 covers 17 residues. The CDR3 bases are TGTGCCAGCAGCACAGGGGCTAGCGGGAGGTGGACCGGGGAGCTGTTTTTT. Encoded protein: CASSTGASGRWTGELFF.

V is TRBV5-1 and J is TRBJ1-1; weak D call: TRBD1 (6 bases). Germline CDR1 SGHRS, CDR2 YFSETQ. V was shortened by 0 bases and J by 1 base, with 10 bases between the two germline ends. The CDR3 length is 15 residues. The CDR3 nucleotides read TGCGCCAGCAGCTTGGTGGGAGGGGGGAACACTGAAGCTTTCTTT. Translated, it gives CASSLVGGGNTEAFF.

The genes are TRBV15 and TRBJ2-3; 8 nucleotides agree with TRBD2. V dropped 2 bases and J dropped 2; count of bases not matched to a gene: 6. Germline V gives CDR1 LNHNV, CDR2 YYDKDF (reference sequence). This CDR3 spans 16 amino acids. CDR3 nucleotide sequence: TGTGCCACCAGCAGAAGCCTACTAGCGGCCACAGATACGCAGTATTTT. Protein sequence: CATSRSLLAATDTQYF.

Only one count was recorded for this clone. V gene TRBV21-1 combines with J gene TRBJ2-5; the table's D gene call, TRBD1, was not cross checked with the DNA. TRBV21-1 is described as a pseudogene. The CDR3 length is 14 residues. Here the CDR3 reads CASSTHRGEETQYF. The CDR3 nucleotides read TGTGCCAGCAGCACTCACAGGGGCGAGGAGACCCAGTACTTC.

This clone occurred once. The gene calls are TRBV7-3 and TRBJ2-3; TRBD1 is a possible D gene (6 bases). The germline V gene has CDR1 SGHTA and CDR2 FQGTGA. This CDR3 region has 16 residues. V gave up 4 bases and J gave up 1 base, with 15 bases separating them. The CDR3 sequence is CASSSSGTRGTDTQYF. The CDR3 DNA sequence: TGTGCCAGCAGCTCATCCGGGACAAGGGGCACAGATACGCAGTATTTT.

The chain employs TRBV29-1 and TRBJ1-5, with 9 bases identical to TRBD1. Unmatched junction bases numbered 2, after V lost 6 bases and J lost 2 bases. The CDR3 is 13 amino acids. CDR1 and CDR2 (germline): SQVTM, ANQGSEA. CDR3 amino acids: CSVGDRGNQPQHF. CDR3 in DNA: TGCAGCGTGGGGGACAGGGGCAATCAGCCCCAGCATTTT.

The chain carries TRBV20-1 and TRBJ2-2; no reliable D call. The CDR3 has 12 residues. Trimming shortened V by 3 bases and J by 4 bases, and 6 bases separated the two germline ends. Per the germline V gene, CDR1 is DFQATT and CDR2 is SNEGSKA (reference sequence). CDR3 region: CSASGATGELFF. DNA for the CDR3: TGCAGTGCTAGTGGAGCCACCGGGGAGCTGTTTTTT.

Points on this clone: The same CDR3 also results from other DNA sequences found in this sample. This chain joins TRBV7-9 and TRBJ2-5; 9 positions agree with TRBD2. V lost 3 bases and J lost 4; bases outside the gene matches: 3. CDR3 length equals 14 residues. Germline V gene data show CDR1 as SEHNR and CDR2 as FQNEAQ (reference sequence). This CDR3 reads CASSLSSGRETQYF. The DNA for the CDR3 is TGTGCCAGCAGCTTGAGTAGCGGGAGAGAGACCCAGTACTTC.